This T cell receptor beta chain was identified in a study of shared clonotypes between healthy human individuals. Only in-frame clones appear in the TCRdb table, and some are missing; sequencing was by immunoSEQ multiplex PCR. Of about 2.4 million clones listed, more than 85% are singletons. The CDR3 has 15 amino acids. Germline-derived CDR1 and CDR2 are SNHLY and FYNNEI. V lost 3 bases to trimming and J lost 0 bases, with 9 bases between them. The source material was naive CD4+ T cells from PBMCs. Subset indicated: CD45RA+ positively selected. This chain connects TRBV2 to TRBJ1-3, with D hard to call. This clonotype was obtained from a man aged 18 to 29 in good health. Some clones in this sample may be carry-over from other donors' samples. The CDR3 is CASSDRRFSGNTIYF. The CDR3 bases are TGTGCCAGCAGTGACCGTCGGTTCTCTGGAAACACCATATATTTT.